The next 13 T cell receptor beta chains were all read from a single sample in a study of shared clonotypes between healthy human individuals. Clones were read by immunoSEQ multiplex PCR, and TCRdb kept only the in-frame ones, dropping some. The sample consists of about 480,000 clones, 79% of them appearing once. Sequenced: PBMCs. Receptors were obtained from a woman in her 40s in good health. Some clones in this sample may be carry-over from other donors' samples.

The chain carries TRBV19 and TRBJ2-3, with D hard to call. There are 13 residues in the CDR3. Per germline, CDR1 LNHDA and CDR2 SQIVND (reference sequence). The ends were cut back, 5 bases at V and 6 bases at J, with 12 bases in the middle. CDR3 region: CASSLQREDTQYF. The CDR3 DNA reads as TGTGCCAGTAGTCTCCAGCGAGAGGATACGCAGTATTTT.

The chain carries TRBV6-9 and TRBJ2-3; D gene uncertain. Germline CDR1 and CDR2: MNHGY and SVAAGI. Trimming removed 4 bases at V and 3 bases at J, with 14 bases between. The CDR3 is made up of 15 amino acids. CDR3 in amino acids: CASSCTLIGTDTQYF. CDR3 sequence (DNA): TGTGCCAGCAGTTGTACACTCATTGGGACAGATACGCAGTATTTT.

The V gene is TRBV19, the J gene TRBJ1-2, with D perhaps matching TRBD1 (5 bases). The germline V and J ends were trimmed by 6 bases and 4 bases, with 15 bases remaining between them. Germline CDR1 reads LNHDA; CDR2 reads SQIVND (reference sequence). The CDR3 length is 14 residues. In DNA form, the CDR3 reads TGTGCCAGTAGCGGGGCCCCGGGAGGCTATGGCTACACCTTC. It codes for CASSGAPGGYGYTF.

The rearrangement uses TRBV6-6 and TRBJ2-5; 8 nucleotides match TRBD2. The J call could be wrong; TRBJ2-7 is a better fit for the DNA end. The germline V gene has CDR1 MNHNY and CDR2 SVGAGI (reference sequence). The CDR3 length is 14 residues. CDR3 nucleotide sequence: TGTGCCAGCAGATTCCGGGAGGGGACCCACGAGCAGTACTTC. This codes for CASRFREGTHEQYF.

Regarding this clone: The same CDR3 is also encoded by other DNA sequences in this sample. The chain couples TRBV28 to TRBJ2-1, with 9 bases aligning to TRBD2. V shed 3 bases and J 1 base; nucleotides not matched to a gene: 1. Germline loops: CDR1 MDHEN, CDR2 SYDVKM. This CDR3 region has 15 residues. DNA of the CDR3: TGTGCCAGCAGTTTTAGCGGGAGATCCTACAATGAGCAGTTCTTC. Its protein is CASSFSGRSYNEQFF.

A remark on this clone: An end of the junction does not agree with germline; a read error may underlie this. This chain uses TRBV4-3 with TRBJ2-7; the D is unclear. Germline CDR1 is LGHNA and CDR2 is YSLEER. The CDR3 totals 15 residues. The DNA of the CDR3 is TGCGCCAGCAGCCAAGATCTCGGCGGCTCCTACGAGCGGTACTTC. Its translation is CASSQDLGGSYERYF.

This clone was observed a handful of times. CDR3 nucleotide sequence: TGTGCCAGTAGTATCACGACTAGCGGGAGGGTCTACAATGAGCAGTTCTTC. Residues: CASSITTSGRVYNEQFF. The chain carries TRBV19 and TRBJ2-1; 14 bases are a match to TRBD2. Trimming removed 3 bases from V and 3 bases from J; junction bases left unmatched: 4. The germline V gene has CDR1 LNHDA and CDR2 SQIVND (reference sequence). The CDR3 runs to 17 residues.

The chain links TRBV15 to TRBJ1-5; tentatively, D is TRBD1 (6 bases). Germline V CDR1 and CDR2: LNHNV, YYDKDF (reference sequence). Trimming shortened V by 2 bases and J by 0 bases, and 11 bases separated the two germline ends. This CDR3 has 16 amino acids. The CDR3 is CATSRQGHYSNQPQHF. DNA of the CDR3: TGTGCCACCAGCAGACAGGGACACTATAGCAATCAGCCCCAGCATTTT.

The V and J genes are TRBV10-3 and TRBJ2-7; tentative D call: TRBD2 (6 bases). The germline CDR1 and CDR2 sequences are ENHRY and SYGVKD. The germline V and J ends were trimmed by 0 bases and 3 bases, with 18 bases remaining between them. The CDR3 covers 17 residues. The CDR3 nucleotides read TGTGCCATCAGTGAGTCGACGGACTACGGATGGGGCTACGAGCAGTACTTC. The encoded protein is CAISESTDYGWGYEQYF.

CDR3 region: CASSPIKGTQNTEAFF. In DNA form, the CDR3 reads TGTGCCAGCAGCCCAATAAAGGGGACCCAGAACACTGAAGCTTTCTTT. V is TRBV14 and J is TRBJ1-1, with a weak D call TRBD1 (5 bases). The CDR3 extends over 16 amino acids. V lost 4 bases and J lost 1, with 16 bases in between. Germline-derived CDR1 and CDR2 are SGHDN and FVKESK.

The chain is built from TRBV11-3 and TRBJ2-2; D tentatively reads TRBD1 or TRBD2 (5 bases each). V lost 4 bases to trimming and J lost 2 bases, with 8 bases between them. The CDR3 totals 14 residues. Germline CDR1 and CDR2: SGHNT and YENEEA. The CDR3 nucleotides read TGTGCCAGCAGCTCCGGGACCAACACCGGGGAGCTGTTTTTT. Residues: CASSSGTNTGELFF. The whole variable domain, remainder taken from reference TRBV11-3 and TRBJ2-2, is EAGVVQSPRYKIIEKKQPVAFWCNPISGHNTLYWYLQNLGQGPELLIRYENEEAVDDSQLPKDRFSAERLKGVDSTLKIQPAELGDSAVYLCASSSGTNTGELFFGEGSRLTVL.

The chain couples TRBV18 to TRBJ2-5; D remains ambiguous. Germline V gene sequence: CDR1 KGHSH, CDR2 LQKENI. Trimming took 0 bases from V and 0 from J, leaving 5 bases between them. This CDR3 comprises 14 residues. The DNA for the CDR3 is TGTGCCAGCTCACCACCCGTGTACCAAGAGACCCAGTACTTC. This encodes CASSPPVYQETQYF.

This clone has more than one count but fewer than ten. The chain uses TRBV4-3 and TRBJ1-1; D is ambiguous. Germline values: CDR1 LGHNA, CDR2 YSLEER. The CDR3 contains 13 residues. The ends were cut back, 5 bases at V and 5 bases at J, with 12 bases in the middle. For the CDR3, the DNA is TGCGCCAGCAGCAAGGTGGGGAAGACTGAAGCTTTCTTT. Translating it yields CASSKVGKTEAFF.